This paragraph covers one T cell receptor beta chain sequence. Libraries were prepared by immunoSEQ multiplex PCR; TCRdb keeps only in-frame clonotypes and omits some of them. The sample contains approximately 210,000 clones, about 85% of which appear only once. This entry belongs to a study of blood T cell repertoires in COVID-19. In the study overall: COVID-19 samples, acute and convalescent, were from the United States, Italy and Spain.

Germline trimming cut 5 bases from V and 0 bases from J; bases unmatched to any gene: 11. CDR3 size: 19 residues. Germline assignment: CDR1 SGHTA and CDR2 FQGNSA. Self-reported history from a screening survey and questionnaire set each donor's cohort. Sequenced material: PBMCs or T cells enriched from blood (not recorded which). This TCR was recovered from a woman aged 25 to 39 who had recovered from COVID-19. The genes are TRBV7-2 and TRBJ2-4; 12 bases fit TRBD2. This CDR3 reads CASSIRRTSGVLAKNIQYF. DNA for the CDR3: TGTGCCAGCAGCATTAGAAGGACTAGCGGGGTTCTAGCCAAAAACATTCAGTACTTC.